Described below is a single T cell receptor (beta chain) sequence and its context. The antigen is not known. This entry comes from a study of OX40 agonist ivuxolimab in advanced cancers. Study at large: Patients were treated with ivuxolimab, an agonistic anti-OX40 (CD134) antibody.

CDR3 length: 15 amino acids. Losses at the gene ends were 5 bases for V and 4 bases for J; bases not matched to a gene: 3. In germline, CDR1 is MNHEY, CDR2 SVGAGI. Study-level results: Low levels of normalized T-cell clonal expansion also appeared in some nonresponders.

Repertoires were generated with immunoSEQ multiplex PCR, while TCRdb's copy carries only in-frame clones and drops some. The sample records 63,000 or so clones, roughly 84% being singletons. This chain connects TRBV6-5 to TRBJ2-1; 12 bases agree with TRBD2. This receptor was identified in an adult with an advanced solid tumor such as melanoma, head and neck, liver or kidney cancer. Sample: CD4+ or CD8+ T cells sorted from blood, taken in a trial of the OX40 agonist ivuxolimab. The CDR3: CASSGGTSGYNEQFF. In nucleotides, the CDR3 is TGTGCCAGCAGTGGCGGGACTAGCGGGTACAATGAGCAGTTCTTC.